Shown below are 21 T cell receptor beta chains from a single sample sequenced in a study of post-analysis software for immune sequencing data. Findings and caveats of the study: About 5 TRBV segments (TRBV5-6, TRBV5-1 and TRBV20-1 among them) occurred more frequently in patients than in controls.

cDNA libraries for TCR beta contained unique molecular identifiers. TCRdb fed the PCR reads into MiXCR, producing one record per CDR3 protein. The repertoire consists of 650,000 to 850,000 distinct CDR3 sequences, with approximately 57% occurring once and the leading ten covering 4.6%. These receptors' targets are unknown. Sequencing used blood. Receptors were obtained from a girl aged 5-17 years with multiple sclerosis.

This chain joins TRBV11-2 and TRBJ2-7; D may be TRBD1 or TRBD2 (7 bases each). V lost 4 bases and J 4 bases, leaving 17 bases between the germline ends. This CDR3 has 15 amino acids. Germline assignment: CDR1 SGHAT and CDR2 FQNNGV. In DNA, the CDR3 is TGTGCCAGCAGCTCCCGGGGAGGGGGCCTTTACGAGCAGTACTTC. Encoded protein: CASSSRGGGLYEQYF.

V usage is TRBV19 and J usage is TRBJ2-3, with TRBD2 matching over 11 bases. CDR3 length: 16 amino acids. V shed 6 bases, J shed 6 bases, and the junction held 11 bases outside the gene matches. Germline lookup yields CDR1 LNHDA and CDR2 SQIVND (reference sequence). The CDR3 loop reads CASSDLAGGPKDTQYF. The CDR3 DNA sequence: TGTGCCAGTAGCGATCTAGCGGGGGGCCCGAAGGATACGCAGTATTTT.

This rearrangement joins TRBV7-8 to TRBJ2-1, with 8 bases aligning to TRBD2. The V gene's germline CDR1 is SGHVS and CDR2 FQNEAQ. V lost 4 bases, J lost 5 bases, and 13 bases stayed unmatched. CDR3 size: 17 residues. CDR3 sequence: CASSSPGGIARNNEQFF. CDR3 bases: TGTGCCAGCAGCTCCCCGGGGGGGATCGCTCGGAACAATGAGCAGTTCTTC.

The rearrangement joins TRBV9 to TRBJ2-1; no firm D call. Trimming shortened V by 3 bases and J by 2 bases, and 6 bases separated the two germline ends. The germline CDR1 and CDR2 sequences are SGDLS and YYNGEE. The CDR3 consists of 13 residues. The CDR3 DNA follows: TGTGCCAGCAGCGGCGAACCCTACAATGAGCAGTTCTTC. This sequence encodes CASSGEPYNEQFF.

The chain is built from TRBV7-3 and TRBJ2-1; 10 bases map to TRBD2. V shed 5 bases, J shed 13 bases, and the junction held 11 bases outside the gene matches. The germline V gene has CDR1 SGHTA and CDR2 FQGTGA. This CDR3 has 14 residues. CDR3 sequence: CASSPQREGHPQFF. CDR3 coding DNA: TGTGCCAGCAGCCCCCAGCGGGAGGGCCACCCACAGTTCTTC.

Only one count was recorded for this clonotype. The CDR3 sequence is CASSLGGQGPSGYTF. CDR3 in DNA: TGTGCCAGCAGTTTGGGGGGACAGGGGCCCAGTGGCTACACCTTC. This chain links TRBV12-3 or TRBV12-4 with TRBJ1-2; 10 nucleotides align to TRBD1. The CDR3 has 15 residues. V shed 3 bases, J shed 7 bases, and the junction held 8 bases outside the gene matches.

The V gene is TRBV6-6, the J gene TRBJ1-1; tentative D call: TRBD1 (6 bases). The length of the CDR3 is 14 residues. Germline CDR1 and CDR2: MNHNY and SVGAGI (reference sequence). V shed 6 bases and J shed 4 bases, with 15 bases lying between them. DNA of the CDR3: TGTGCCAGCAGATCAGGGGAGGGTGGCACTGAAGCTTTCTTT. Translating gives CASRSGEGGTEAFF.

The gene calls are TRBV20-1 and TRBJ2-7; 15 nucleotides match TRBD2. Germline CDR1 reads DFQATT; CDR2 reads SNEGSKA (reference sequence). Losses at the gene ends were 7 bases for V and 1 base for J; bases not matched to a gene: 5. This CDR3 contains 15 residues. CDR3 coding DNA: TGCAGTGTTCCGGGGACTAGCGGGAGGTCCTACGAGCAGTACTTC. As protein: CSVPGTSGRSYEQYF.

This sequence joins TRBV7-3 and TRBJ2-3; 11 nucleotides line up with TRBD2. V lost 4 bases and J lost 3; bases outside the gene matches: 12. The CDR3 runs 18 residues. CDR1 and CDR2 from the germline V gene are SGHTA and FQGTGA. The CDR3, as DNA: TGTGCCAGCAGCTCCGTAGCGGGAGGGTCCCTCAAAACAGATACGCAGTATTTT. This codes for CASSSVAGGSLKTDTQYF.

The CDR3 bases are TGCAGTGCTAGGACGGGGGACACGCAGACCCAGTACTTC. Translating it yields CSARTGDTQTQYF. The J gene is TRBJ2-5, the V gene TRBV20-1; D is possibly TRBD1 or TRBD2 (6 bases each). CDR1 is DFQATT, CDR2 SNEGSKA, per germline (reference sequence). Trimming took 3 bases from V and 6 from J, leaving 14 bases between them. This CDR3 contains 13 residues.

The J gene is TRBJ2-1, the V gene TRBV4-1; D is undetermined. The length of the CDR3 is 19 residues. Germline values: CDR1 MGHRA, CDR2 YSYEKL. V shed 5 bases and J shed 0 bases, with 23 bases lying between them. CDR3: CASSDLSNRPLSSYNEQFF. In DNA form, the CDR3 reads TGCGCCAGCAGCGACCTATCCAACCGACCGCTGAGCTCCTACAATGAGCAGTTCTTC.

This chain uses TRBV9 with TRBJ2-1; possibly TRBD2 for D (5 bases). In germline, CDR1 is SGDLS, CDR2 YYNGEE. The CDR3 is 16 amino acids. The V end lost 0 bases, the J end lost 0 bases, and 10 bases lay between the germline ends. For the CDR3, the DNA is TGTGCCAGCAGCGTAGAAAGCGGTCTCTCCTACAATGAGCAGTTCTTC. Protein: CASSVESGLSYNEQFF.

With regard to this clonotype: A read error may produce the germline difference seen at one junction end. The CDR3 region is CASSQDTATVQYF. Here the CDR3 DNA reads TGTGCCAGTAGCCAGGACACAGCCACCGTTCAGTACTTC. V usage is TRBV3-1 and J usage is TRBJ2-4, with D perhaps TRBD1 (5 bases). Germline assignment: CDR1 LGHDT and CDR2 YNNKEL (reference sequence). This CDR3 region has 13 residues.

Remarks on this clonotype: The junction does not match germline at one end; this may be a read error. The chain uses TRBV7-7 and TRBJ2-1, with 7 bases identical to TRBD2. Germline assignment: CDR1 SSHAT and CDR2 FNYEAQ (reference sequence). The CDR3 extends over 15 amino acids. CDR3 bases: TGTGCTAGCAGCTTGGTGGGAGGGCCTAGCAATGAGCAGTTCTTC. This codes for CASSLVGGPSNEQFF.

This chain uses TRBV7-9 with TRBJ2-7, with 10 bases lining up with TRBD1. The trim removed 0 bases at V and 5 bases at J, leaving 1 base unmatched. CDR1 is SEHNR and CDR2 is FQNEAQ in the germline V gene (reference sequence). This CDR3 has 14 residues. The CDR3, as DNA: TGTGCCAGCAGCTTAGCGGGGACAGGGGACGAGCAGTACTTC. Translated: CASSLAGTGDEQYF.

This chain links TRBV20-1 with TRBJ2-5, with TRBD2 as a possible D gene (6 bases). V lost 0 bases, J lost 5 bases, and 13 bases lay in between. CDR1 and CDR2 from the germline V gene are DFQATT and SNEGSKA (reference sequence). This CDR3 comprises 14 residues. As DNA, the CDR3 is TGCAGTGCTAGAGATAGCGTCGGGGGTGAGACCCAGTACTTC. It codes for CSARDSVGGETQYF.

The DNA of the CDR3 is TGTGCCAGCAGCTCTGCGGGAGGGAAATCCTACGAGCAGTACTTC. Encoded protein: CASSSAGGKSYEQYF. The chain has TRBV7-9 and TRBJ2-7, with 9 bases that match TRBD2. The germline V gene encodes CDR1 SEHNR and CDR2 FQNEAQ (reference sequence). V trimming: 4 bases; J trimming: 1 base; junction bases outside the gene matches: 5. The CDR3 totals 15 residues.

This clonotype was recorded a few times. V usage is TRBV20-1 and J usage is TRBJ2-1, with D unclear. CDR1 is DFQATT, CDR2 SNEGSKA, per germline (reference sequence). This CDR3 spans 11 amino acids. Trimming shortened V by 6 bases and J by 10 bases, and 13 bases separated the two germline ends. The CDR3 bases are TGCAGTGCCTTCTGGGGATTCGAGCAGTTCTTC. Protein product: CSAFWGFEQFF.

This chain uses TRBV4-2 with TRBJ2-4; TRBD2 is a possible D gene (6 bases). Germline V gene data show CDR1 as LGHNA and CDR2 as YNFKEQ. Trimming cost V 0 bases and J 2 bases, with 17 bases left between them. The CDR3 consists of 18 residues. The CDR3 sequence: CASSQDAILAGPKNIQYF. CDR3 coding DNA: TGTGCCAGCAGCCAAGACGCCATACTAGCAGGTCCCAAAAACATTCAGTACTTC.

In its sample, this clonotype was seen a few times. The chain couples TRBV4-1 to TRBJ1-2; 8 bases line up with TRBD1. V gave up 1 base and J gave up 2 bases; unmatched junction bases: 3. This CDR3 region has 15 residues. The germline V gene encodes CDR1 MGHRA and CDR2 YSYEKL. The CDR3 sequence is CASSQGDRGNYGYTF. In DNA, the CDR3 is TGCGCCAGCAGCCAAGGCGACAGGGGAAACTATGGCTACACCTTC.

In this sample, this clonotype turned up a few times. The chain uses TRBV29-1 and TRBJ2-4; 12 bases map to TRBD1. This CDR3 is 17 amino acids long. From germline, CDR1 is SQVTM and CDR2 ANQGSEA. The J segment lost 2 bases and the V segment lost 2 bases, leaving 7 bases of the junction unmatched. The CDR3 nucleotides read TGCAGCGTTGAATCCCTGGGGACAGGGGGCTCCAAAAACATTCAGTACTTC. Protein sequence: CSVESLGTGGSKNIQYF.